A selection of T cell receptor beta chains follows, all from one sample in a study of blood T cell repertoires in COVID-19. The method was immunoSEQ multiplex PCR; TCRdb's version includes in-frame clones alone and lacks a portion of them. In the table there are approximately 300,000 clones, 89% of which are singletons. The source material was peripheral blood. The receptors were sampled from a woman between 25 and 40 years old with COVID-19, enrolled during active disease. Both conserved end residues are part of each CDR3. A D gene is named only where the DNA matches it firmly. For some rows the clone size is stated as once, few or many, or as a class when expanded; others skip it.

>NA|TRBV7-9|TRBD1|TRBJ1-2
TGTGCCAGCAGCTTAGCACAGGGGGCGTTGGATGGCTACACCTTC
CASSLAQGALDGYTF
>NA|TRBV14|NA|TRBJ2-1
TGTGCCAGCGCCAGCTTAGAGGGTCTCCATAACTACAATGAGCAGTTCTTC
CASASLEGLHNYNEQFF
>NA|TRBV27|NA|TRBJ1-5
TGTGCCAGCAGTTTTTTAAGGGGGAGCGGTCAGCCCCAGCATTTT
CASSFLRGSGQPQHF
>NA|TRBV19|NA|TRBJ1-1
TGTGCCAGTAGCCGACTTAGGCAGGGTAAACCCACTGAAGCTTTCTTT
CASSRLRQGKPTEAFF
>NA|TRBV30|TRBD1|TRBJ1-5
TGTGCCTGGAGTGTTGACAGGGGAGCGGGCAATCAGCCCCAGCATTTT
CAWSVDRGAGNQPQHF
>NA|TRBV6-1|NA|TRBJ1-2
TGTGCCAGCAGTGAATATTCCCCCCGGACAGATGGCTACACCTTC
CASSEYSPRTDGYTF
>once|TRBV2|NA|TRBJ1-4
TGTGCCAGCACGAGGGTCACTAATGAAAAACTGTTTTTT
CASTRVTNEKLFF
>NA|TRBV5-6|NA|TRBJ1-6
TGTGCCAGCAGCTTGTTTGGGGGGGTAGGCTCCTATAATTCACCCCTCCACTTT
CASSLFGGVGSYNSPLHF
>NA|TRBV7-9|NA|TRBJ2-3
TGTGCCAGCAGCTTAGTTCAGGGGTGGTTAGATACGCAGTATTTT
CASSLVQGWLDTQYF
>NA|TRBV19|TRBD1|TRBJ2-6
TGTGCCAGTATCTGCTCCACGGGTAGGGGGCCTGGGGCCAACGTCCTGACTTTC
CASICSTGRGPGANVLTF
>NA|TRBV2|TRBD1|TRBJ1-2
TGTGCCAGCACTCCCGGACAGGGCTATGGCTACACCTTC
CASTPGQGYGYTF
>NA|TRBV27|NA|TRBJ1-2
TGTGCCAGCAGTTATGCGGGGGGCGGGTATGGCTACACCTTC
CASSYAGGGYGYTF
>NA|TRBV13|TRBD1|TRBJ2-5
TGTGCCAGCAGCTTAAGGCCCTGGGACAGATCAGGGGAGACCCAGTACTTC
CASSLRPWDRSGETQYF
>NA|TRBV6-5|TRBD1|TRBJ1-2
TGTGCCAGCAGAGAGGGACAGGCATATGGCTACACCTTC
CASREGQAYGYTF
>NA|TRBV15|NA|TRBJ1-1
TGTGCCACCAGCAGAGATTCCCCGGCAGCAGGGTATGCTGAAGCTTTCTTT
CATSRDSPAAGYAEAFF
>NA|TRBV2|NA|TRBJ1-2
TGTGCCAGCAGGGGGGACGGGAGGGGTGGCTACACCTTC
CASRGDGRGGYTF
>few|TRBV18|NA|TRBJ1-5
TGTGCCAGCTCACAACCGGGGGGGACGGGCAATCAGCCCCAGCATTTT
CASSQPGGTGNQPQHF
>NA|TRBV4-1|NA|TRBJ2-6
TGCGCCAGCAGCCAAGATCCCAGGCCCTCTGGGGCCAACGTCCTGACTTTC
CASSQDPRPSGANVLTF
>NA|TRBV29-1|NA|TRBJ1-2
TGCAGCGTTGCACAGGGTGGATATGGCTACACCTTC
CSVAQGGYGYTF
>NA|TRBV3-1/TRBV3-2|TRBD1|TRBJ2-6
TGTGCCAGCAGCGCGGGACAGGGGACCCCTGGGGCCAACGTCCTGACTTTC
CASSAGQGTPGANVLTF
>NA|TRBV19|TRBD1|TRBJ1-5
TGTGCCAGTAACGACAGGGAGTCGCAGCCCCAGCATTTT
CASNDRESQPQHF
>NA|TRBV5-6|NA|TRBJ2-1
TGTGCCAGCAGCTTGGAGGGGGAAAATGAGCAGTTCTTC
CASSLEGENEQFF
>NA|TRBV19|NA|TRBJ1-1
TGTGCCAGTAGAACATCGGGGGGTAGAGCTTTCTTT
CASRTSGGRAFF
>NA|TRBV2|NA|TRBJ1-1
TGTGCCAGCAGTAGAGAACGGACGGCCGGGGGTACTGAAGCTTTCTTT
CASSRERTAGGTEAFF
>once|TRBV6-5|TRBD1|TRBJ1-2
TGTGCCACCTGGACAGGGGACTATGGCTACACCTTC
CATWTGDYGYTF
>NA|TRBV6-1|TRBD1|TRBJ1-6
TGTGCCAGCAGTGGGGCCTTACAGGGGTATAATTCACCCCTCCACTTT
CASSGALQGYNSPLHF
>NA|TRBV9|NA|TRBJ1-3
TGTGCCAGCAGTGAGGTGGGGAGAGGAAACACCATATATTTT
CASSEVGRGNTIYF
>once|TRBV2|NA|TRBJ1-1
TGTGCCAGCAGTTGGCTTACAGGGTTTGCAGGGGCTTTCTTT
CASSWLTGFAGAFF
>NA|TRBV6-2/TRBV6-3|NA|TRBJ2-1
TGTGCCAGCAGCGGGCTATCTGTACCGGATGAGCAGTTCTTC
CASSGLSVPDEQFF
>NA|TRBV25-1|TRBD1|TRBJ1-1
TGTGCCAGCGCCTCCACACTCGGGACAGGGAGCTCTGAAGCTTTCTTT
CASASTLGTGSSEAFF
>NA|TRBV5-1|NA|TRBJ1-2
TGCGCCAGCAGCTTATCCCCAGGGGAGAGCTACACCTTC
CASSLSPGESYTF
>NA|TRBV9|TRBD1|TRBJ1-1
TGTGCCAGCAGCGCCCGGACAGGGTTAGACACTGAAGCTTTCTTT
CASSARTGLDTEAFF
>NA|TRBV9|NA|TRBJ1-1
TGTGCCAGCAGCGTAGCCGTAGGGGGCACTGAAGCTTTCTTT
CASSVAVGGTEAFF
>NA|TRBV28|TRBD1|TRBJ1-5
TGTGCCAGCAGACCCCTTATGACAGGGGCTGATCAGCCCCAGCATTTT
CASRPLMTGADQPQHF
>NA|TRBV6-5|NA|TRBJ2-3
TGTGCCAGCGTGGACATCGGAGATACGCAGTATTTT
CASVDIGDTQYF
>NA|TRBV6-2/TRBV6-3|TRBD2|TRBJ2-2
TGTGCCAGCAGTTCCCTTGAGCGGGGGGTCTTCACCGGGGAGCTGTTTTTT
CASSSLERGVFTGELFF
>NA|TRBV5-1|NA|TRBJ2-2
TGCGCCAGCAGCTCCGCAGGGGGGCGCACCGGGGAGCTGTTTTTT
CASSSAGGRTGELFF
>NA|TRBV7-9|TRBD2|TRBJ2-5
TGTGCCAGCAGCTTCATCAGCGGGGGGGATCAAGAGACCCAGTACTTC
CASSFISGGDQETQYF
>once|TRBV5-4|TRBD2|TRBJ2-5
TGTGCCAGCAGATCCGGGACTAGCGGCATAGGGGAAGAGACCCAGTACTTC
CASRSGTSGIGEETQYF
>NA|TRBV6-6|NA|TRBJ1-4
TGTGCCAGCAGTTACGGGAGGGGGAATGAAAAACTGTTTTTT
CASSYGRGNEKLFF
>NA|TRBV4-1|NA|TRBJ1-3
TGCGCCAGCAGCCAAGAACGGTTGAAGAGCTCTGGAAACACCATATATTTT
CASSQERLKSSGNTIYF
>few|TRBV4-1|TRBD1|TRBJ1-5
TGCGCCAGCAGCCATGGTCCGGGACAGGGCAATCAGCCCCAGCATTTT
CASSHGPGQGNQPQHF
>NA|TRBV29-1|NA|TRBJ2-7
TGCAGCGTTACGGGATTCTCCTACGAGCAGTACTTC
CSVTGFSYEQYF
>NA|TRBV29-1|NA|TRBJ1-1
TGCAGCGTTGAATGGGTCGGGGACACTGAAGCTTTCTTT
CSVEWVGDTEAFF
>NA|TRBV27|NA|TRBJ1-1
TGTGCCAGCAGGAGACCGGGGGGGTCTGAAGCTTTCTTT
CASRRPGGSEAFF
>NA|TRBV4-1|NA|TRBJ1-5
TGCGCCAGCAGCCAGGGAGGGTCGGCCCAGCATTTT
CASSQGGSAQHF